This paragraph reports one T cell receptor beta chain. No cognate antigen has been identified for it. Base-call qualities are not available, and no considerably larger clone is one nucleotide away. The data were produced on an Illumina HiSeq 2500. Quantitative 5'-RACE with molecular barcodes was the method used to prepare the TCR beta libraries. As for how the authors treated the data: A new computational method, built on a probabilistic model of VDJ rearrangement, was used to identify disease-linked TCR variants. The public reads were quality trimmed at Q25 with fastp and then assembled into clones with MiXCR by TCRdb, keeping productive beta chains. Rows matching on CDR3 protein sequence are summarized as one entry with the most common DNA and genes. TCRdb's processing, not the authors', yielded these V and J calls. This sample comprises 700,000 to 850,000 distinct CDR3 sequences, about 11% of them detected only once. 0.51% of the sample comes from the top ten.

This specimen belongs to a study of CD8 T cells in ankylosing spondylitis listed by TCRdb under 2017. As for the study more broadly: The study profiled T cell receptor beta repertoires in healthy donors and ankylosing spondylitis patients to find disease-linked TCR variants. The full study cohort comprised around 25 ankylosing spondylitis patients and some 100 healthy donors. Peripheral blood was sampled, and synovial fluid was additionally collected from ankylosing spondylitis patients. The research as a whole found: A TCR beta motif of 7 or 8 highly homologous amino acid variants appeared characteristic of blood from ankylosing spondylitis patients. The disease-linked clones were reported to be significantly enriched in matched synovial fluid samples from ankylosing spondylitis patients. The disease-linked clones showed a CD8+ phenotype and occurred at relatively low frequencies in peripheral blood. Some of the motif variants had been reported before in the synovial fluid and blood of reactive arthritis patients, a finding that suggests common disease-initiation mechanisms.

As encoded in the germline V gene (reference sequence), CDR1 is DFQATT while CDR2 is SNEGSKA. Reading from cysteine to phenylalanine, the CDR3 counts 16 amino acids. The retained sequence is limited to the CDR3, 48 bases, with the frame set at the first base. V loses 0 bases at its end and J loses 7 bases; junction bases beyond the gene matches: 12. Here the chain combines TRBV20-1 and TRBJ2-1, with 7 bases in between that match TRBD2. The TCR originated in a male donor with ankylosing spondylitis. The sequenced sample consisted of blood, either unsorted or a sorted T cell fraction (not recorded which). The bases are TGCAGTGCTAGAGATATTGGCGGGAGATCGGGGAATGAGCAGTTCTTC. Its translation is CSARDIGGRSGNEQFF.